This T cell receptor (beta chain) was recovered during a study of shared clonotypes between healthy human individuals. Study-wide findings and caveats: With a handful of donors compared, roughly 5% of naive CD4 clonotypes were shared.

V shed 6 bases, J shed 7 bases, and the junction held 11 bases outside the gene matches. The CDR3 is 14 amino acids. Germline CDR1 reads MDHEN; CDR2 reads SYDVKM. Comments on this clone: Its antigen is currently unknown.

The sorted-subset replicate PCRs were given approximately 190 ng DNA, which is 25,000 to 35,000 T cell genomes. Assay used: immunoSEQ multiplex PCR; TCRdb lists only in-frame clones, some missing. The sample carries roughly 530,000 clones, 96% recorded once. This TCR was sampled from a woman aged 25-40 years in good health. Sequencing was done on a sample of naive CD4+ T cells sorted from blood. The subset is: CD45RA+ positively selected. The chain employs TRBV28 and TRBJ2-5, with TRBD2 matching over 7 bases. The CDR3 reads CASRLPGSGGTQYF. The CDR3 nucleotides are TGTGCCAGCAGGCTACCAGGCTCGGGAGGGACCCAGTACTTC.